This entry lists 25 T cell receptor beta chains sequenced from one sample in a study of T cell responses to AZD1222 COVID-19 vaccine. Data came from immunoSEQ multiplex PCR; TCRdb stores just in-frame clones and leaves some out. The table records tens of thousands of clones, approximately 87% of them present only once. This specimen was peripheral blood, taken 28 days after the second AZD1222 dose. Receptors were obtained from an adult who received the AZD1222 COVID-19 vaccine.

This clone was seen only once. J is TRBJ2-1 and V is TRBV29-1, with 16 bases that match TRBD2. The trim removed 6 bases at V and 6 bases at J, leaving 11 bases unmatched. The CDR3 is made up of 17 amino acids. Per germline, CDR1 SQVTM and CDR2 ANQGSEA. The CDR3 reads CSVWGLAGGKGVNEQFF. For the CDR3, the DNA is TGCAGCGTCTGGGGACTAGCGGGGGGGAAAGGAGTCAATGAGCAGTTCTTC.

V is TRBV6-5 and J is TRBJ2-7, with 7 nucleotides matching TRBD1. The CDR3 totals 15 residues. The V and J ends lost 3 bases and 4 bases, in that order; junction bases with no gene match: 9. Germline V gene sequence: CDR1 MNHEY, CDR2 SVGAGI. The CDR3, as DNA: TGTGCCAGCAGTTATACAGGGGCAGTAATTTACGAGCAGTACTTC. This encodes CASSYTGAVIYEQYF.

Comments on this clone: At one of its ends the junction is not consistent with the germline gene, which may arise from a read error. The chain employs TRBV5-1 and TRBJ2-3; perhaps TRBD2 as D (5 bases). The CDR3 sequence is 15 residues long. Germline loops: CDR1 SGHRS, CDR2 YFSETQ. The DNA of the CDR3 is TGCGCCAGCAGCTTGCCCGAGACTACCACAAATACGCAGTATTTT. Amino acids: CASSLPETTTNTQYF. Full variable domain (remainder filled in from reference TRBV5-1 and TRBJ2-3): KAGVTQTPRYLIKTRGQQVTLSCSPISGHRSVSWYQQTPGQGLQFLFEYFSETQRNKGNFPGRFSGRQFSNSRSEMNVSTLELGDSALYLCASSLPETTTNTQYFGPGTRLTVL.

The J gene is TRBJ1-3, the V gene TRBV15; D call uncertain. CDR3 length equals 15 residues. Germline loops: CDR1 LNHNV, CDR2 YYDKDF (reference sequence). Between the trimmed V and J ends, which lost 0 bases and 0 bases, there was a span of 6 bases. The CDR3 is CATSRDRGSGNTIYF. The CDR3 nucleotides are TGTGCCACCAGCAGAGATCGGGGCTCTGGAAACACCATATATTTT.

This rearrangement joins TRBV5-1 to TRBJ2-7, with D possibly matching TRBD1 (7 bases). The V and J ends lost 0 bases and 5 bases respectively, with 18 bases between them. CDR3 length equals 16 residues. CDR1 and CDR2 from the germline V gene are SGHRS and YFSETQ. Here the CDR3 reads CASSLGQGGAGDEQYF. The CDR3 nucleotides read TGCGCCAGCAGCTTGGGACAGGGAGGTGCAGGGGACGAGCAGTACTTC.

J is TRBJ1-2 and V is TRBV10-3, with TRBD1 matching over 8 bases. The germline CDR1 and CDR2 sequences are ENHRY and SYGVKD. This CDR3 has 14 amino acids. Losses at the gene ends were 4 bases for V and 1 base for J; bases not matched to a gene: 2. In DNA, the CDR3 is TGTGCCATCAGTGGGGACAGGAATAACTATGGCTACACCTTC. Its translation: CAISGDRNNYGYTF.

The rearrangement uses TRBV4-1 and TRBJ2-2, with 8 bases aligning to TRBD2. Trimming at V came to 4 bases and at J to 5 bases, leaving 12 bases not matched to a gene. The length of the CDR3 is 17 residues. Germline CDR1 is MGHRA and CDR2 is YSYEKL. The CDR3, as DNA: TGCGCCAGCAGCCCCGGAATCGGGGGGGTAGGGACCGGGGAGCTGTTTTTT. As protein: CASSPGIGGVGTGELFF.

In this sample, this clone turned up once. The chain couples TRBV18 to TRBJ2-7; TRBD2 agrees at 12 bases. The CDR3 runs 18 residues. Germline V CDR1 and CDR2: KGHSH, LQKENI. J gave up 0 bases and V 3 bases, and 9 bases lay outside the gene matches. CDR3: CASSPRLAGEVSSYEQYF. CDR3 DNA sequence: TGTGCCAGCTCACCCAGACTAGCGGGGGAGGTCAGCTCCTACGAGCAGTACTTC.

This chain links TRBV24-1 with TRBJ1-5; TRBD1 matches 8 bases. The CDR3 is 13 residues long. Germline CDR1 KGHDR, CDR2 SFDVKD. V shed 9 bases, J shed 2 bases, and the junction held 2 bases outside the gene matches. For the CDR3, the DNA is TGTGCCACCGCAGGGGGCGGCAATCAGCCCCAGCATTTT. This encodes CATAGGGNQPQHF.

The chain employs TRBV2 and TRBJ1-4; D is unresolved. V gave up 6 bases and J gave up 5 bases, with 19 bases separating them. The CDR3 loop spans 16 amino acids. The germline V gene encodes CDR1 SNHLY and CDR2 FYNNEI. This CDR3 is CASSSGRMARNEKLFF. CDR3 sequence (DNA): TGTGCCAGCAGCTCAGGACGGATGGCTAGAAATGAAAAACTGTTTTTT.

V usage is TRBV5-1 and J usage is TRBJ1-2, with a possible D match to TRBD1 (5 bases). Germline V CDR1 and CDR2: SGHRS, YFSETQ. The CDR3 loop spans 13 amino acids. The germline V and J ends were trimmed by 7 bases and 0 bases, with 10 bases remaining between them. DNA for the CDR3: TGCGCCAGCGGGGGGTTACCTAACTATGGCTACACCTTC. Protein sequence: CASGGLPNYGYTF.

V gene TRBV5-1 combines with J gene TRBJ1-3; possible D gene TRBD1, 5 bases. V gave up 0 bases and J gave up 0 bases, with 7 bases separating them. The germline V gene has CDR1 SGHRS and CDR2 YFSETQ. This CDR3 spans 15 amino acids. The CDR3 region is CASSLGQSSGNTIYF. The CDR3 DNA is TGCGCCAGCAGCTTGGGACAGAGCTCTGGAAACACCATATATTTT.

This clone was detected a few times. The chain combines TRBV3-1 (or the pseudogene TRBV3-2) with TRBJ1-2; D is ambiguous. This CDR3 has 14 amino acids. Germline V CDR1 and CDR2: LGHDT, YNNKEL (reference sequence). V shed 1 base and J shed 2 bases, with 8 bases lying between them. CDR3 DNA: TGTGCCAGCAGCCAAGGAGCCGGAAACTATGGCTACACCTTC. This translates into CASSQGAGNYGYTF.

The chain uses TRBV4-3 and TRBJ2-7; TRBD1 aligns across 7 bases. Germline V gene lookup returns CDR1 LGHNA and CDR2 YSLEER. The length of the CDR3 is 15 residues. Trimming removed 0 bases from V and 3 bases from J; junction bases left unmatched: 5. CDR3: CASSQDRDRSYEQYF. The CDR3, as DNA: TGCGCCAGCAGCCAAGATAGGGACAGAAGCTACGAGCAGTACTTC.

This clone appeared once. The J gene is TRBJ2-7, the V gene TRBV12-3 or TRBV12-4, with D perhaps TRBD1 (5 bases). This CDR3 region has 11 residues. The V end was cut by 3 bases, the J end by 6 bases, with 6 bases between. The CDR3 DNA reads as TGTGCCAGCAGTTTGGGGCTCGAGCAGTACTTC. It is translated as CASSLGLEQYF.

This sequence joins TRBV10-1 and TRBJ2-5, with a weak D call TRBD1 (6 bases). There are 13 residues in the CDR3. The germline CDR1 and CDR2 sequences are WNHNN and SYGVQD (reference sequence). The V end was cut by 7 bases, the J end by 4 bases, with 13 bases between. The DNA of the CDR3 is TGCGCCAGCATTTGGTACAGGGTAGAGACCCAGTACTTC. This encodes CASIWYRVETQYF.

This chain joins TRBV11-1 and TRBJ2-1, with D unresolved. The CDR3 sequence is 11 residues long. V was trimmed by 0 bases and J by 10 bases, leaving 4 bases between them. The germline CDR1 and CDR2 sequences are SGHAT and FQDESV (reference sequence). For the CDR3, the DNA is TGTGCCAGCAGCTTAGCAGCCGAGCAGTTCTTC. It codes for CASSLAAEQFF. Full variable domain (outside the CDR3, taken from reference TRBV11-1 and TRBJ2-1): EAEVAQSPRYKITEKSQAVAFWCDPISGHATLYWYRQILGQGPELLVQFQDESVVDDSQLPKDRFSAERLKGVDSTLKIQPAELGDSAMYLCASSLAAEQFFGPGTRLTVL.

The V and J genes are TRBV3-1 (or the pseudogene TRBV3-2) and TRBJ2-1; 16 nucleotides align to TRBD2. J gave up 7 bases and V 4 bases, and 7 bases lay outside the gene matches. CDR1 is LGHDT and CDR2 is YNNKEL in the germline V gene (reference sequence). The CDR3 length is 17 residues. CDR3 sequence: CASSPGLAGGLGNEQFF. The CDR3 nucleotides read TGTGCCAGCAGCCCGGGACTAGCGGGGGGGCTCGGGAATGAGCAGTTCTTC.

The chain carries TRBV6-2 or TRBV6-3 and TRBJ1-1, with D possibly being TRBD1 (5 bases). V lost 2 bases to trimming and J lost 11 bases, with 12 bases between them. This CDR3 is 12 amino acids long. Germline V gives CDR1 MNHEY, CDR2 SVGEGT. CDR3 sequence (DNA): TGTGCCAGCAGTTACCCGGGACGGAGTGCTTTCTTT. It encodes CASSYPGRSAFF.

This chain uses TRBV7-9 with TRBJ2-6; the D gene is possibly TRBD1 (5 bases). CDR1 and CDR2 from the germline V gene are SEHNR and FQNEAQ (reference sequence). Trimming took off 0 bases at V and 5 bases at J, with 14 bases between the two ends. The CDR3 runs 17 residues. CDR3 amino acids: CASSLASPGHRANVLTF. CDR3 DNA sequence: TGTGCCAGCAGCTTAGCAAGCCCAGGACATCGGGCCAACGTCCTGACTTTC.

CDR3 sequence (DNA): TGTGCCAGCAGTTACTCGCATCGGGGGAGCGAAAAACTGTTTTTT. As protein: CASSYSHRGSEKLFF. The chain combines TRBV6-5 with TRBJ1-4; tentatively, D is TRBD1 (5 bases). The V gene's germline CDR1 is MNHEY and CDR2 SVGAGI. Trimming cost V 0 bases and J 8 bases, with 13 bases left between them. This CDR3 is 15 amino acids long.

Remarks on this clone: One end of the junction is discordant with germline, which a read error may explain. The chain couples TRBV11-2 to TRBJ1-2; D perhaps matches TRBD1 (6 bases). Looked up from germline, CDR1 is SGHAT and CDR2 is FQNNGV. The CDR3 sequence is 13 residues long. The CDR3 here is CASSPAGGYSYTF. The CDR3 region has the DNA TGTGCCAGCAGCCCCGCCGGGGGCTATAGCTACACCTTC. Full variable domain (missing parts from reference TRBV11-2 and TRBJ1-2): EAGVAQSPRYKIIEKRQSVAFWCNPISGHATLYWYQQILGQGPKLLIQFQNNGVVDDSQLPKDRFSAERLKGVDSTLKIQPAKLEDSAVYLCASSPAGGYSYTFGSGTRLTVV.

The CDR3 region has the DNA TGTGCCAGCAGCCAAGATCTCAATCAGCCCCAGCATTTT. Translating gives CASSQDLNQPQHF. The genes are TRBV14 and TRBJ1-5, with D hard to call. The germline V gene has CDR1 SGHDN and CDR2 FVKESK. V lost 0 bases to trimming and J lost 3 bases, with 3 bases between them. The CDR3 is 13 amino acids.

The V call is TRBV6-5, the J call TRBJ1-4, with TRBD1 as a possible D gene (6 bases). The CDR3 runs 16 residues. The ends were cut back, 2 bases at V and 0 bases at J, with 10 bases in the middle. Germline V gene sequence: CDR1 MNHEY, CDR2 SVGAGI. The CDR3, as DNA: TGTGCCAGCAGTTACAACAGGGATGCAACTAATGAAAAACTGTTTTTT. It is translated as CASSYNRDATNEKLFF.

CDR3 in DNA: TGTGCCAGTAGTTCGGCCCGTGGCAGACGTAATGAAAAACTGTTTTTT. As protein: CASSSARGRRNEKLFF. The rearrangement uses TRBV19 and TRBJ1-4; D gene uncertain. Trimming took off 5 bases at V and 4 bases at J, with 17 bases between the two ends. CDR3 length equals 16 residues. Germline V gene lookup returns CDR1 LNHDA and CDR2 SQIVND (reference sequence). Using reference TRBV19 and TRBJ1-4 for the parts outside the CDR3, the full variable domain is DGGITQSPKYLFRKEGQNVTLSCEQNLNHDAMYWYRQDPGQGLRLIYYSQIVNDFQKGDIAEGYSVSREKKESFPLTVTSAQKNPTAFYLCASSSARGRRNEKLFFGSGTQLSVL.